The 28 T cell receptor beta chains in this list originate from one sample, sequenced in a study of cytomegalovirus exposure and HLA in healthy donors. Vbeta (60) and Jbeta (13) primers were used in the PCR. Using immunoSEQ multiplex PCR, the repertoire was profiled, and TCRdb retains in-frame clones only, with some absent. The table lists approximately 160,000 clones, around 80% of them singletons. Sample: PBMCs. All receptors come from a human donor in good health.

This chain links TRBV19 with TRBJ1-2, with TRBD1 identical over 7 bases. CDR1 LNHDA and CDR2 SQIVND come from the germline V gene (reference sequence). The V gene end was trimmed by 6 bases and the J gene end by 6 bases; junction bases not matched to a gene: 4. This CDR3 comprises 12 residues. In DNA, the CDR3 is TGTGCCAGTAGCTACAGGGGAGATGGCTACACCTTC. Its protein product is CASSYRGDGYTF.

This clone was seen a handful of times. J is TRBJ2-7 and V is TRBV4-2, with D possibly TRBD2 on 5 matching bases. Germline CDR1 is LGHNA and CDR2 is YNFKEQ. Trimming cost V 0 bases and J 2 bases, with 17 bases left between them. The length of the CDR3 is 17 residues. CDR3 sequence reads: CASSQDRLLAVTYEQYF. The CDR3, as DNA: TGTGCCAGCAGCCAAGATCGGCTTCTAGCCGTGACCTACGAGCAGTACTTC.

This clone was detected only a few times. The chain employs TRBV19 and TRBJ1-2; D unclear. The V end was cut by 3 bases, the J end by 4 bases, with 9 bases between. CDR3 length equals 13 residues. The germline gives CDR1 LNHDA, CDR2 SQIVND (reference sequence). CDR3 sequence: CASSIREGYGYTF. CDR3 DNA sequence: TGTGCCAGTAGTATTCGAGAGGGCTATGGCTACACCTTC.

The rearrangement joins TRBV6-6 to TRBJ1-1; a possible D gene is TRBD1 (6 bases). The CDR3 contains 14 residues. Germline V gives CDR1 MNHNY, CDR2 SVGAGI (reference sequence). The V and J ends lost 5 bases and 0 bases respectively, with 10 bases between them. Here the CDR3 reads CASSPGVMNTEAFF. The CDR3 DNA reads TGTGCCAGCAGTCCAGGGGTTATGAACACTGAAGCTTTCTTT.

The rearrangement joins TRBV5-4 to TRBJ1-6, with a possible D match to TRBD1 (6 bases). Trimming pared 4 bases from V and 0 bases from J, leaving 14 bases between. The CDR3 sequence is 17 residues long. From germline, CDR1 is SGHNT and CDR2 YYREEE (reference sequence). CDR3 protein: CASSRGGEYSYNSPLHF. The CDR3 nucleotides read TGTGCCAGCAGCCGGGGGGGCGAATACTCCTATAATTCACCCCTCCACTTT.

The CDR3 spells CASSLDGKTQYF. The DNA of the CDR3 is TGCGCCAGCAGCCTGGACGGGAAGACCCAGTACTTC. V is TRBV5-1 and J is TRBJ2-5, with D maybe TRBD2 (5 bases). Trimming left V 4 bases short and J 6 bases short, with 10 bases between. The CDR3 runs to 12 residues. The germline gives CDR1 SGHRS, CDR2 YFSETQ. Variable domain in full (rest from reference TRBV5-1 and TRBJ2-5): KAGVTQTPRYLIKTRGQQVTLSCSPISGHRSVSWYQQTPGQGLQFLFEYFSETQRNKGNFPGRFSGRQFSNSRSEMNVSTLELGDSALYLCASSLDGKTQYFGPGTRLLVL.

The V call is TRBV18, the J call TRBJ2-6; the D is unclear. The CDR3 is 14 residues long. The germline V gene encodes CDR1 KGHSH and CDR2 LQKENI. V lost 2 bases and J lost 1, with 3 bases in between. The CDR3 DNA reads as TGTGCCAGCTCACCAGAGTCTGGGGCCAACGTCCTGACTTTC. Translating it yields CASSPESGANVLTF.

The V gene is TRBV5-6, the J gene TRBJ2-5, with D tentatively TRBD1 (6 bases). V dropped 4 bases and J dropped 5 bases, with 12 bases sitting between them. This CDR3 region has 13 residues. The V gene's germline CDR1 is SGHDT and CDR2 YYEEEE. CDR3 sequence reads: CASSLTGPETQYF. The CDR3 bases are TGTGCCAGCAGCCTGACAGGTCCGGAGACCCAGTACTTC.

J is TRBJ2-1 and V is TRBV5-1; 9 nucleotides match TRBD2. The germline V gene has CDR1 SGHRS and CDR2 YFSETQ. The length of the CDR3 is 15 residues. J gave up 8 bases and V 1 base, and 7 bases lay outside the gene matches. CDR3 loop: CASSLLAGALDEQFF. The CDR3 coding sequence is TGCGCCAGCAGCTTGTTAGCGGGGGCCCTGGATGAGCAGTTCTTC.

This clone was counted only a few times. The rearrangement joins TRBV4-1 to TRBJ1-1; D may be TRBD1 (6 bases). Germline V gene data show CDR1 as MGHRA and CDR2 as YSYEKL. CDR3 length equals 14 residues. V lost 3 bases to trimming and J lost 4 bases, with 12 bases between them. CDR3 coding DNA: TGCGCCAGCAGCCAGAGTCGAGGGGGCACTGAAGCTTTCTTT. As protein: CASSQSRGGTEAFF.

The chain carries TRBV30 and TRBJ1-5; D not certain. Germline V gene lookup returns CDR1 GTSNPN and CDR2 SVGIG (reference sequence). This CDR3 has 14 residues. This CDR3 is CALVCEFENQPQHF. CDR3 coding DNA: TGTGCACTGGTATGTGAGTTTGAGAATCAGCCCCAGCATTTT.

This chain connects TRBV12-5 to TRBJ1-2, with a possible D match to TRBD1 (6 bases). CDR3 size: 14 residues. Germline V gene data show CDR1 as LGHNT and CDR2 as FRNRAP. V was cut by 5 bases and J by 6 bases, with 16 bases left in between. CDR3 loop: CASGVPGGADGYTF. CDR3 nucleotides: TGTGCTAGTGGTGTGCCCGGGGGGGCCGATGGCTACACCTTC.

The rearrangement uses TRBV7-9 and TRBJ1-5; unclear D gene. V was cut by 5 bases and J by 5 bases, with 7 bases left in between. The CDR3 loop spans 12 amino acids. The V gene's germline CDR1 is SEHNR and CDR2 FQNEAQ (reference sequence). CDR3 protein: CASSPVDQPQHF. The CDR3 DNA is TGTGCCAGCAGCCCAGTGGATCAGCCCCAGCATTTT.

The chain is built from TRBV2 and TRBJ2-2; 7 bases map to TRBD2. J was trimmed by 8 bases and V by 6 bases; bases with no gene match: 6. The CDR3 contains 13 residues. Germline CDR1 and CDR2: SNHLY and FYNNEI. CDR3 nucleotide sequence: TGTGCCAGCAGCCTAGCGGAGTTTGGGGAGCTGTTTTTT. Translated: CASSLAEFGELFF.

The chain links TRBV2 to TRBJ2-5; D gene unclear. CDR1 is SNHLY, CDR2 FYNNEI, per germline. V lost 7 bases to trimming and J lost 5 bases, with 8 bases between them. The CDR3 loop spans 11 amino acids. CDR3 region: CASTFSETQYF. The CDR3 DNA is TGTGCCAGCACTTTTTCGGAGACCCAGTACTTC.

This chain connects TRBV25-1 to TRBJ2-2; TRBD2 might be the D (6 bases). This CDR3 is 16 amino acids long. The germline V gene encodes CDR1 MGHDK and CDR2 SYGVNS. The ends were cut back, 5 bases at V and 5 bases at J, with 18 bases in the middle. CDR3 amino acids: CASSLLRGSGTGELFF. As DNA, the CDR3 is TGTGCCAGCAGTTTGCTACGGGGGTCGGGGACCGGGGAGCTGTTTTTT.

V gene TRBV6-6 combines with J gene TRBJ1-2, with D uncertain. This CDR3 comprises 15 residues. The germline V gene has CDR1 MNHNY and CDR2 SVGAGI (reference sequence). V was pared by 7 bases and J by 0 bases, with 15 bases between. The chain's CDR3 is CASIGRGTTNYGYTF. The CDR3 nucleotides read TGTGCCAGCATTGGACGGGGAACGACTAACTATGGCTACACCTTC.

This chain joins TRBV6-5 and TRBJ2-7; possibly TRBD1 for D (8 bases). The CDR3 runs to 16 residues. The germline CDR1 and CDR2 sequences are MNHEY and SVGAGI. The V gene lost 0 bases and the J gene lost 3 bases, with 15 bases spanning the gap. CDR3 in amino acids: CASSYSSGTGRYEQYF. CDR3 DNA sequence: TGTGCCAGCAGTTACTCGAGCGGGACAGGCCGCTACGAGCAGTACTTC.

The chain recombines TRBV5-4 with TRBJ1-1, with D possibly matching TRBD1 (5 bases). V was clipped by 0 bases and J by 3 bases, with 12 bases between them. The V gene's germline CDR1 is SGHNT and CDR2 YYREEE (reference sequence). The CDR3 loop spans 15 amino acids. CDR3 coding DNA: TGTGCCAGCAGCTTGGATCAGGGCCCGGACACTGAAGCTTTCTTT. This codes for CASSLDQGPDTEAFF.

The DNA for the CDR3 is TGTGCCAGCAGCTTAGAGACCGCGACACTGAGGGCCACTGAAGCTTTCTTT. It encodes CASSLETATLRATEAFF. J is TRBJ1-1 and V is TRBV11-2; D unresolved. The CDR3 is made up of 17 amino acids. V lost 0 bases and J 4 bases, leaving 18 bases between the germline ends. Germline V CDR1 and CDR2: SGHAT, FQNNGV.

The chain employs TRBV6-1 and TRBJ1-5, with D uncertain. V dropped 3 bases and J dropped 6 bases, with 6 bases sitting between them. CDR1 and CDR2 from the germline V gene are MNHNS and SASEGT. The CDR3 has 12 amino acids. The CDR3: CASSDPGQPQHF. The DNA for the CDR3 is TGTGCCAGCAGTGACCCGGGTCAGCCCCAGCATTTT.

The chain couples TRBV11-2 to TRBJ2-5; 7 bases map to TRBD2. The junction had 6 bases not matched to a gene; V was cut back by 3 bases and J by 2 bases. The length of the CDR3 is 15 residues. CDR1 is SGHAT and CDR2 is FQNNGV in the germline V gene. In nucleotides, the CDR3 is TGTGCCAGCAGCTTGTCCAGCGGGGTACAAGAGACCCAGTACTTC. Translation: CASSLSSGVQETQYF.

The CDR3 coding sequence is TGTGCCAGCAGTGAAGCCGGCAGGGTGGAGACCCAGTACTTC. It translates to CASSEAGRVETQYF. This chain links TRBV6-1 with TRBJ2-5, with a tentative D call TRBD1 (5 bases). The CDR3 is 14 amino acids. The germline V gene encodes CDR1 MNHNS and CDR2 SASEGT. Between the trimmed V and J ends, which lost 0 bases and 5 bases, there was a span of 10 bases.

The CDR3 spells CASNADRNTEAFF. The CDR3 nucleotides read TGTGCCAGTAACGCGGACAGGAACACTGAAGCTTTCTTT. This chain links TRBV19 with TRBJ1-1; perhaps TRBD1 as D (6 bases). This CDR3 comprises 13 residues. The germline V gene has CDR1 LNHDA and CDR2 SQIVND (reference sequence). V was trimmed by 7 bases and J by 1 base, leaving 10 bases between them.

The rearrangement uses TRBV6-5 and TRBJ2-5, with D maybe TRBD1 (5 bases). The CDR3 loop spans 16 amino acids. Looked up from germline, CDR1 is MNHEY and CDR2 is SVGAGI. V lost 2 bases to trimming and J lost 0 bases, with 13 bases between them. CDR3 DNA sequence: TGTGCCAGCAGTTACACATCAGGACATCACCAAGAGACCCAGTACTTC. Translated, it gives CASSYTSGHHQETQYF.

To note about this clone: The germline gene is not matched at one end of the junction; a read error may be the cause. The chain uses TRBV5-4 and TRBJ1-5; TRBD1 agrees at 7 bases. This CDR3 is built from 14 residues. In germline, CDR1 is SGHNT, CDR2 YYREEE (reference sequence). CDR3 nucleotide sequence: TGTGCCGGCAGCTTGAAAGGGACAGATCAGCCCCAGCATTTT. Translated: CAGSLKGTDQPQHF.

This chain connects TRBV18 to TRBJ1-1; D is unresolved. The CDR3 contains 15 residues. Between the trimmed V and J ends, which lost 0 bases and 1 base, there was a span of 9 bases. Germline loops: CDR1 KGHSH, CDR2 LQKENI. The CDR3 region has the DNA TGTGCCAGCTCACCACCGGGCAGGTCGAACACTGAAGCTTTCTTT. Its protein is CASSPPGRSNTEAFF.

The gene calls are TRBV5-1 and TRBJ2-3; 10 positions agree with TRBD1. Germline V gene lookup returns CDR1 SGHRS and CDR2 YFSETQ. V was pared by 4 bases and J by 7 bases, with 12 bases of the junction left unmatched. This CDR3 has 16 amino acids. The CDR3: CASSPGTGDPTNTQYF. CDR3 DNA: TGCGCCAGCAGCCCCGGGACAGGGGATCCCACCAATACGCAGTATTTT.